The text below deals with one T cell receptor beta chain. Its specificity is not known. Clones were sequenced by immunoSEQ multiplex PCR, and TCRdb holds only the in-frame ones, with some missing. Of around 30,000 clones listed, nearly 90% are singletons. The data are from a study of OX40 agonist ivuxolimab in advanced cancers. Across the whole study: Intravenous ivuxolimab was administered to patients every 2 weeks at 0.01 to 10 mg/kg. Participants averaged around 60 years of age (range about 23 to 80) and were around 83% male.

Regarding the study as a whole: With doses of 0.1 to 3.0 mg/kg, CD4+ and CD8+ blood T cells had undergone clonal expansion by week 6.

The CDR3 loop spans 14 amino acids. V gave up 3 bases and J gave up 9 bases; unmatched junction bases: 3. Germline V gene data show CDR1 as LNHDA and CDR2 as SQIVND (reference sequence). The sequence was obtained from an adult with an advanced solid tumor such as melanoma, head and neck, liver or kidney cancer. The sample in question was CD4+ or CD8+ T cells sorted from blood, obtained in a trial of the OX40 agonist ivuxolimab. The chain has TRBV19 and TRBJ2-1; 12 nucleotides align to TRBD2. CDR3 DNA: TGTGCCAGTAGTATGGGACTAGCGGGCGGTGAGCAGTTCTTC. Protein sequence: CASSMGLAGGEQFF.